This T cell receptor (beta chain) emerged from a study of CD8 T cells in ankylosing spondylitis. Study results and caveats: Both synovial fluid and blood in reactive arthritis had previously been reported to carry some motif variants. Characteristic, it appeared, of ankylosing spondylitis blood was a TCR beta motif of roughly 8 highly homologous variants.

TCR beta libraries were made by quantitative 5'-RACE with molecular barcodes. TCRdb recomputed calls from the 5' RACE reads with MiXCR, one row per CDR3 protein. The top ten clones hold roughly 42% of a sample with roughly 30,000 distinct CDR3 sequences, roughly 33% of them seen once. On this clonotype: Its antigen is unknown.

Sequenced input: synovial fluid, either unsorted or a sorted T cell fraction (not recorded which). The sequence was obtained from a male donor with ankylosing spondylitis.

The CDR3 reads CASSPSSPVDGYTF. CDR3 bases: TGTGCCAGCTCACCATCCTCCCCGGTGGATGGCTACACCTTC. The chain links TRBV18 to TRBJ1-2; D gene uncertain. The V gene's germline CDR1 is KGHSH and CDR2 LQKENI. The V and J ends lost 2 bases and 6 bases respectively, with 13 bases between them. The CDR3 is made up of 14 amino acids.